These 22 T cell receptor beta chains came from one sample sequenced in a study of blood T cell repertoires in COVID-19. Sequenced by immunoSEQ multiplex PCR; TCRdb stores in-frame clones only, minus some. The sample holds 300,000 to 400,000 clones; approximately 87% are singletons and the top ten take approximately 4%. The sample comprised peripheral blood. These receptors were obtained from a woman between 45 and 65 years old with active or convalescent COVID-19.

In its sample, this clone was seen a few times. DNA for the CDR3: TGTGCCAGCAGCTTATGGCTAGCGAACACCGGGGAGCTGTTTTTT. Amino acid sequence: CASSLWLANTGELFF. This chain joins TRBV7-2 and TRBJ2-2; D unclear. The CDR3 runs 15 residues. V lost 2 bases and J 0 bases, leaving 7 bases between the germline ends. Germline V gene sequence: CDR1 SGHTA, CDR2 FQGNSA.

The chain recombines TRBV3-1 (or the pseudogene TRBV3-2) with TRBJ1-1; 8 nucleotides align to TRBD1. J gave up 5 bases and V 4 bases, and 9 bases lay outside the gene matches. From germline, CDR1 is LGHDT and CDR2 YNNKEL (reference sequence). The CDR3 has 15 residues. CDR3 DNA: TGTGCCAGCAGCCGTTATGAGACAGGGGTGACTGAAGCTTTCTTT. Translated: CASSRYETGVTEAFF.

The chain couples TRBV25-1 to TRBJ2-7; TRBD1 aligns across 9 bases. V gave up 3 bases and J gave up 2 bases; unmatched junction bases: 5. Germline CDR1 MGHDK, CDR2 SYGVNS. This CDR3 contains 15 residues. CDR3 residues: CASSDPGQGAYEQYF. CDR3 DNA sequence: TGTGCCAGCAGTGACCCGGGACAGGGCGCCTACGAGCAGTACTTC.

This clone has more than one count but fewer than ten. V gene TRBV30 combines with J gene TRBJ1-6; D not resolved. The germline V gene encodes CDR1 GTSNPN and CDR2 SVGIG (reference sequence). V was pared by 1 base and J by 4 bases, with 11 bases between. The CDR3 spans 15 residues. The CDR3 reads CAWSEPPHYNSPLHF. The CDR3 bases are TGTGCCTGGAGTGAGCCTCCCCATTATAATTCACCCCTCCACTTT.

The chain joins TRBV27 to TRBJ1-2; D may be TRBD1 (5 bases). The CDR3 length is 15 residues. Germline V lookup: CDR1 MNHEY, CDR2 SMNVEV (reference sequence). V was cut by 2 bases and J by 5 bases, with 15 bases left in between. The CDR3 region is CASSLRGGQFYGYTF. The CDR3 DNA is TGTGCCAGCAGTTTAAGGGGAGGTCAGTTTTATGGCTACACCTTC.

This clone was picked up a small number of times. The gene calls are TRBV5-1 and TRBJ2-7, with 10 nucleotides matching TRBD2. Per germline, CDR1 SGHRS and CDR2 YFSETQ. The CDR3 runs 14 residues. Trimming took 4 bases from V and 3 from J; bases not matched to a gene: 4. The CDR3, as DNA: TGCGCCAGCAGCACGGGACTAGCGAGCTACGAGCAGTACTTC. Protein product: CASSTGLASYEQYF.

This chain connects TRBV25-1 to TRBJ1-2; 9 bases map to TRBD1. The length of the CDR3 is 16 residues. Germline CDR1 is MGHDK and CDR2 is SYGVNS. V dropped 3 bases and J dropped 10; count of bases not matched to a gene: 15. The CDR3 DNA follows: TGTGCCAGCAGTGATGACAGGGGGTTCCCTTCAGAAGACTACACCTTC. Translated, it gives CASSDDRGFPSEDYTF.

The J gene is TRBJ2-3, the V gene TRBV5-1, with TRBD1 matching 8 bases. The CDR3 is made up of 15 amino acids. V lost 4 bases and J lost 2; bases outside the gene matches: 6. Germline-derived CDR1 and CDR2 are SGHRS and YFSETQ. The CDR3 region is CASSPTGGLTDTQYF. DNA of the CDR3: TGCGCCAGCAGCCCTACAGGGGGACTCACAGATACGCAGTATTTT. Using reference TRBV5-1 and TRBJ2-3 for the parts outside the CDR3, the full variable domain is KAGVTQTPRYLIKTRGQQVTLSCSPISGHRSVSWYQQTPGQGLQFLFEYFSETQRNKGNFPGRFSGRQFSNSRSEMNVSTLELGDSALYLCASSPTGGLTDTQYFGPGTRLTVL.

The J gene is TRBJ2-3, the V gene TRBV7-3; 9 bases are a match to TRBD2. Looked up from germline, CDR1 is SGHTA and CDR2 is FQGTGA. The junction had 2 bases not matched to a gene; V was cut back by 3 bases and J by 1 base. There are 15 residues in the CDR3. CDR3 sequence (DNA): TGTGCCAGCAGCTTTTCTAGCGGGGGCACAGATACGCAGTATTTT. This translates into CASSFSSGGTDTQYF.

This sequence joins TRBV7-2 and TRBJ2-6, with a tentative D call TRBD1 (5 bases). Between the trimmed V and J ends, which lost 4 bases and 0 bases, there was a span of 7 bases. The CDR3 is made up of 15 amino acids. Germline V gene data show CDR1 as SGHTA and CDR2 as FQGNSA. The CDR3 loop reads CASSYRSSGANVLTF. In DNA form, the CDR3 reads TGTGCCAGCAGCTACAGGTCCTCTGGGGCCAACGTCCTGACTTTC.

The chain links TRBV30 to TRBJ1-3; TRBD1 agrees at 10 bases. Germline CDR1 reads GTSNPN; CDR2 reads SVGIG (reference sequence). V was clipped by 5 bases and J by 0 bases; unmatched bases: 13. This CDR3 has 18 residues. The DNA for the CDR3 is TGTGCCTGGTCGAAAGGGACAGGGGCATTCTTCTCTGGAAACACCATATATTTT. Translated, it gives CAWSKGTGAFFSGNTIYF.

The gene calls are TRBV6-5 and TRBJ1-3; TRBD1 might be the D (6 bases). V was trimmed by 7 bases and J by 2 bases, leaving 12 bases between them. CDR1 and CDR2 from the germline V gene are MNHEY and SVGAGI. The CDR3 loop spans 14 amino acids. CDR3 DNA: TGTGCCAGCATTAAACAGGGTGCTGGAAACACCATATATTTT. Protein sequence: CASIKQGAGNTIYF.

This rearrangement joins TRBV28 to TRBJ2-3; D uncertain. The V and J ends lost 0 bases and 9 bases respectively, with 13 bases between them. Per germline, CDR1 MDHEN and CDR2 SYDVKM. This CDR3 spans 14 amino acids. The CDR3 here is CASSLWAEKETQYF. The CDR3 nucleotides are TGTGCCAGCAGTTTATGGGCGGAGAAGGAGACGCAGTATTTT. Based on the CDR3 plus reference TRBV28 and TRBJ2-3, the full variable domain is DVKVTQSSRYLVKRTGEKVFLECVQDMDHENMFWYRQDPGLGLRLIYFSYDVKMKEKGDIPEGYSVSREKKERFSLILESASTNQTSMYLCASSLWAEKETQYFGPGTRLTVL.

The chain has TRBV7-9 and TRBJ2-5, with 10 bases identical to TRBD2. The trim removed 5 bases at V and 3 bases at J, leaving 6 bases unmatched. The CDR3 has 15 residues. Germline V gene data show CDR1 as SEHNR and CDR2 as FQNEAQ (reference sequence). This chain's CDR3 is CASSQGLAEKETQYF. The CDR3 DNA reads as TGTGCCAGCAGCCAAGGACTAGCGGAAAAAGAGACCCAGTACTTC.

V and J are TRBV6-1 and TRBJ2-7; D may be TRBD2 (6 bases). The CDR3 runs 15 residues. With 2 bases removed from V and 2 bases from J, the gap between germline ends came to 13 bases. CDR1 is MNHNS and CDR2 is SASEGT in the germline V gene. This CDR3 reads CASSEFPLATYEQYF. The CDR3 DNA is TGTGCCAGCAGTGAATTCCCCCTAGCGACCTACGAGCAGTACTTC.

The DNA of the CDR3 is TGCAGCGTTGAGAGAGGGAAGGGGGACTATGGCTACACCTTC. It translates to CSVERGKGDYGYTF. This chain links TRBV29-1 with TRBJ1-2; possibly TRBD1 for D (6 bases). Trimming pared 3 bases from V and 3 bases from J, leaving 14 bases between. Germline loops: CDR1 SQVTM, CDR2 ANQGSEA. There are 14 residues in the CDR3.

The chain combines TRBV27 with TRBJ1-3; D gene ambiguous. With 2 bases removed from V and 4 bases from J, the gap between germline ends came to 18 bases. Per the germline V gene, CDR1 is MNHEY and CDR2 is SMNVEV (reference sequence). This CDR3 is 17 amino acids long. DNA of the CDR3: TGTGCCAGCAGTTTAGTGGGCCACCCAGACGCGGGAAACACCATATATTTT. Translating gives CASSLVGHPDAGNTIYF.

This clone occurred a few times. CDR3 loop: CASTQSDRGSTEAFF. CDR3 sequence (DNA): TGTGCCAGCACTCAATCGGACAGGGGGAGCACTGAAGCTTTCTTT. V is TRBV2 and J is TRBJ1-1, with 10 bases aligning to TRBD1. The CDR3 runs to 15 residues. V shed 7 bases and J 4 bases; nucleotides not matched to a gene: 9. CDR1 and CDR2 (germline): SNHLY, FYNNEI.

The chain is built from TRBV6-5 and TRBJ2-7, with 14 bases that match TRBD2. Germline trimming cut 6 bases from V and 4 bases from J; bases unmatched to any gene: 2. In germline, CDR1 is MNHEY, CDR2 SVGAGI. This CDR3 region has 14 residues. CDR3 sequence reads: CASRRTSGRYEQYF. The CDR3 coding sequence is TGTGCCAGCAGGAGGACTAGCGGGAGGTACGAGCAGTACTTC.

The chain links TRBV28 to TRBJ2-5, with 10 bases fitting TRBD1. With 5 bases clipped from V and 5 bases from J, the junction kept 11 bases outside the gene matches. CDR3 length: 16 amino acids. Germline V lookup: CDR1 MDHEN, CDR2 SYDVKM. The CDR3 nucleotides read TGTGCCAGCAGTAACTGGGGACAGGGGAGGGGGGAGACCCAGTACTTC. Amino acids: CASSNWGQGRGETQYF.

The chain combines TRBV7-2 with TRBJ2-5; TRBD2 agrees at 10 bases. This CDR3 comprises 16 residues. The germline CDR1 and CDR2 sequences are SGHTA and FQGNSA. The J segment lost 5 bases and the V segment lost 3 bases, leaving 9 bases of the junction unmatched. CDR3 nucleotides: TGTGCCAGCAGCTTGCTCAGCGGGAGGGCCGGGGAGACCCAGTACTTC. It encodes CASSLLSGRAGETQYF.

The DNA for the CDR3 is TGTGCCAGCAGCAAAGGGGAGGGTCATCAGATAAATAAGACTGGGGCCAACGTCCTGACTTTC. Translated: CASSKGEGHQINKTGANVLTF. This chain joins TRBV21-1 and TRBJ2-6; the table assigns TRBD2, which was not confirmed against the DNA. TRBV21-1 is classified as a pseudogene. The CDR3 is 21 residues long.